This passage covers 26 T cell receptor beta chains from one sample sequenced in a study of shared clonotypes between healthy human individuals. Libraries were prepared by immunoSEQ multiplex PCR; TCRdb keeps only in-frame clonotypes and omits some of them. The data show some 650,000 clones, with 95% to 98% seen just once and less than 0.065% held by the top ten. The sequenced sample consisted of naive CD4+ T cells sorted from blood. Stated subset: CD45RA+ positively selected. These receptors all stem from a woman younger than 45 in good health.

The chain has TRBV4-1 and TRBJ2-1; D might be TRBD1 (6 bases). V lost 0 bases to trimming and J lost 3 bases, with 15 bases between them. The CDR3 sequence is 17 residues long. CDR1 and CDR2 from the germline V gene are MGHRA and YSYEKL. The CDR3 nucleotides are TGCGCCAGCAGCCAAGATCAAGGGGGAGCCGGCTACAATGAGCAGTTCTTC. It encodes CASSQDQGGAGYNEQFF.

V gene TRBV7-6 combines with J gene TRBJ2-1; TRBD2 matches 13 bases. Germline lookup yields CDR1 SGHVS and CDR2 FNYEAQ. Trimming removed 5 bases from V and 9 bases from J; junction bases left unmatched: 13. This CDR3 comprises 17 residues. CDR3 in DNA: TGTGCCAGCAGCCTAGAACTAGCGGGAGGGCCAAGGGGTGAGCAGTTCTTC. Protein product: CASSLELAGGPRGEQFF.

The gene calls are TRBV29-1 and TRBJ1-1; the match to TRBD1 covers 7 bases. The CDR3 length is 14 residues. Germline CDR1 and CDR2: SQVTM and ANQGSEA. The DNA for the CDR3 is TGCACTACTGACTCGACAGGGATGAACACTGAAGCTTTCTTT. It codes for CTTDSTGMNTEAFF.

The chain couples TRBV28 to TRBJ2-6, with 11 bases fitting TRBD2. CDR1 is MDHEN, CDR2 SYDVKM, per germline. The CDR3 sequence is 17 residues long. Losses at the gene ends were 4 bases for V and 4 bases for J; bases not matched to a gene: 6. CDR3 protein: CASSYSGREDGANVLTF. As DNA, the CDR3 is TGTGCCAGCAGTTATAGCGGGAGGGAGGACGGGGCCAACGTCCTGACTTTC.

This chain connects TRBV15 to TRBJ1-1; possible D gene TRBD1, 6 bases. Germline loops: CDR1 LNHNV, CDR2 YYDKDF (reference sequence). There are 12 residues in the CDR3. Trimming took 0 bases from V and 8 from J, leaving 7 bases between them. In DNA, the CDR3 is TGTGCCACCAGCAGAGACACAGGGGAAGCTTTCTTT. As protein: CATSRDTGEAFF.

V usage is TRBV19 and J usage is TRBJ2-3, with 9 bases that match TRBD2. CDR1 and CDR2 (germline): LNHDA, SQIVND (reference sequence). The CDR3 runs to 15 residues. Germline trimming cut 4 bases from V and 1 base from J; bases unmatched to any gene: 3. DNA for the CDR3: TGTGCCAGTAGTACCTTAGCGGGAGGCACAGATACGCAGTATTTT. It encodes CASSTLAGGTDTQYF.

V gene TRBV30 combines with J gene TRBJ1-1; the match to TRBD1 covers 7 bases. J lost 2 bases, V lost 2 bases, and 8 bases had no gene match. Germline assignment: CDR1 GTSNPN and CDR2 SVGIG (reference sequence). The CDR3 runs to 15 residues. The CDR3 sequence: CAWSSWGQLNTEAFF. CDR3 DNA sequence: TGTGCCTGGAGTTCTTGGGGACAGTTAAACACTGAAGCTTTCTTT.

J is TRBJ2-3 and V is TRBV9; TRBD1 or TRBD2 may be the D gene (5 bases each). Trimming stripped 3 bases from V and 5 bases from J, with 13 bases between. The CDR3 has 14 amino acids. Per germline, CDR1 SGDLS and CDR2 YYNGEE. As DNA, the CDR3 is TGTGCCAGCAGCGCGGGGCCGCGTCAAGATACGCAGTATTTT. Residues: CASSAGPRQDTQYF.

The CDR3 reads CASSWGTRNSPLHF. The CDR3 coding sequence is TGTGCCAGCAGTTGGGGGACCCGAAATTCACCCCTCCACTTT. The V gene is TRBV6-5, the J gene TRBJ1-6; D might be TRBD1 (5 bases). Trimming stripped 4 bases from V and 7 bases from J, with 11 bases between. CDR1 and CDR2 (germline): MNHEY, SVGAGI. The CDR3 totals 14 residues.

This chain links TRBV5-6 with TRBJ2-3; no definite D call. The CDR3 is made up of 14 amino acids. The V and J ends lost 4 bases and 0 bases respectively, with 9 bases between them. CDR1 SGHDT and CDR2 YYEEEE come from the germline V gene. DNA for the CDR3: TGTGCCAGCAGCCGCTTGATTAGCACAGATACGCAGTATTTT. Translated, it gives CASSRLISTDTQYF. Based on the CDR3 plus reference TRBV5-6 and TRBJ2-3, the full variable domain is DAGVTQSPTHLIKTRGQQVTLRCSPKSGHDTVSWYQQALGQGPQFIFQYYEEEERQRGNFPDRFSGHQFPNYSSELNVNALLLGDSALYLCASSRLISTDTQYFGPGTRLTVL.

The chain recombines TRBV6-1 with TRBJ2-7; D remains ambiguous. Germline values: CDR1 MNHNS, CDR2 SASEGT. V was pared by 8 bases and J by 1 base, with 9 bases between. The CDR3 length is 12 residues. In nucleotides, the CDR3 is TGTGCCAGCTCTGCGGATTCCTACGAGCAGTACTTC. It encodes CASSADSYEQYF.

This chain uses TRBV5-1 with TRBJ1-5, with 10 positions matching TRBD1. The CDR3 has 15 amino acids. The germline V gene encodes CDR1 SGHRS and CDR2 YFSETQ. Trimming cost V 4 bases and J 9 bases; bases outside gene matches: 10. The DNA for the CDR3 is TGCGCCAGCAGCCGAGGGACAGGGGCGACGTCGCCCCAGCATTTT. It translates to CASSRGTGATSPQHF.

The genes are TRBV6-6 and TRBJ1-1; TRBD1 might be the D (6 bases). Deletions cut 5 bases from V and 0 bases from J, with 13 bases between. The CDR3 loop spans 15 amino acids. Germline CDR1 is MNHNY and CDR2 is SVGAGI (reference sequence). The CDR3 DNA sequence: TGTGCCAGCAGTGGCGGACAGAAAATGAACACTGAAGCTTTCTTT. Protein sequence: CASSGGQKMNTEAFF.

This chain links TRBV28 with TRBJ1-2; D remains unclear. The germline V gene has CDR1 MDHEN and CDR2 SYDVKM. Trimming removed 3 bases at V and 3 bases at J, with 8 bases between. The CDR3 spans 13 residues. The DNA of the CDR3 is TGTGCCAGCAGTTTGTACAACTACTATGGCTACACCTTC. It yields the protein CASSLYNYYGYTF.

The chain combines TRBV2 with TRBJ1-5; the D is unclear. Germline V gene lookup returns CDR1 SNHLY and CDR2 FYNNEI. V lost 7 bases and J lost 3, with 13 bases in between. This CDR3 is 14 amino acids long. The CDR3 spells CASTTREFNQPQHF. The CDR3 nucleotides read TGTGCCAGCACTACGAGGGAGTTCAATCAGCCCCAGCATTTT.

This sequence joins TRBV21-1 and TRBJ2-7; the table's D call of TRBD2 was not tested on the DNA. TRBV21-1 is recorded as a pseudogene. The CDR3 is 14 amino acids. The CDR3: CASSKNREGYEQYF. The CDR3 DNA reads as TGTGCCAGCAGCAAAAACAGGGAGGGCTACGAGCAGTACTTC.

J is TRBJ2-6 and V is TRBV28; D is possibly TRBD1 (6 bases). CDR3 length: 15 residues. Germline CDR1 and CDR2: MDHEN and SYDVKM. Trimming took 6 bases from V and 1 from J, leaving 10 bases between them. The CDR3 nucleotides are TGTGCCAGCAGGCTACAGGGATCTGGGGCCAACGTCCTGACTTTC. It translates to CASRLQGSGANVLTF.

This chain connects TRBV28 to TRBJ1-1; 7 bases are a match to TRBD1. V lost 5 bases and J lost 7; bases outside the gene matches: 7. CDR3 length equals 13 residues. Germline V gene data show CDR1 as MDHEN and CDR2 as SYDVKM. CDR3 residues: CASSTRDSFEAFF. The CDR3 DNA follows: TGTGCCAGCAGTACTCGGGACAGTTTTGAAGCTTTCTTT.

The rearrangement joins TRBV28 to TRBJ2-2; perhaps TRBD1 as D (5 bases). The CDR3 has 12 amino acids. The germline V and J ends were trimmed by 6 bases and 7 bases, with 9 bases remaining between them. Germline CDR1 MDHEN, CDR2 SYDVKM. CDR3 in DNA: TGTGCCAGCAGCACGGACATCGGGGAGCTGTTTTTT. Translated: CASSTDIGELFF.

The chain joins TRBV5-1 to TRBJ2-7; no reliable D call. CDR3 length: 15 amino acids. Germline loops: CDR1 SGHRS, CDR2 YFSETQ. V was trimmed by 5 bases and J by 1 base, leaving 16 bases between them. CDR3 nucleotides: TGCGCCAGCAGGGCCCTTCCAGGAGCTTCCTACGAGCAGTACTTC. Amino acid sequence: CASRALPGASYEQYF.

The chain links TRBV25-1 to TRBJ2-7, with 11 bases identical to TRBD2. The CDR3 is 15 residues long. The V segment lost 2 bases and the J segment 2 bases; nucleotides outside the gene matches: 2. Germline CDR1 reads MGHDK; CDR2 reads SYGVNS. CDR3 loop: CASSEGTSGTYEQYF. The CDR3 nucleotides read TGTGCCAGCAGTGAAGGGACTAGCGGAACCTACGAGCAGTACTTC.

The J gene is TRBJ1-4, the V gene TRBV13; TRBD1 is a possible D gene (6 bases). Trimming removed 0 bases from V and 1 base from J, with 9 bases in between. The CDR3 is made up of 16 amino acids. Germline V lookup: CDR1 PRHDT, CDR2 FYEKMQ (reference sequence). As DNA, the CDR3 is TGTGCCAGCAGCTTAGGCCGCAGGGGAACTAATGAAAAACTGTTTTTT. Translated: CASSLGRRGTNEKLFF.

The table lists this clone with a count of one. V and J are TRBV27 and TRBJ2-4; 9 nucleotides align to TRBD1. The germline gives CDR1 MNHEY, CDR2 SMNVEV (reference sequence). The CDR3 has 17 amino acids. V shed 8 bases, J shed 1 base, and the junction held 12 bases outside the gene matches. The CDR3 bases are TGTGCCAGCGGGCCCCACCCTGGACAGGGGGCCAAAAACATTCAGTACTTC. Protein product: CASGPHPGQGAKNIQYF.

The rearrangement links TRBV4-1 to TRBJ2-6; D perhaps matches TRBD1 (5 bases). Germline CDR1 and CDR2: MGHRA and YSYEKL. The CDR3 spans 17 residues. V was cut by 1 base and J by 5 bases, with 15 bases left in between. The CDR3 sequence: CASSQGGRVDWANVLTF. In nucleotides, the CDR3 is TGCGCCAGCAGCCAAGGAGGCAGGGTCGACTGGGCCAACGTCCTGACTTTC.

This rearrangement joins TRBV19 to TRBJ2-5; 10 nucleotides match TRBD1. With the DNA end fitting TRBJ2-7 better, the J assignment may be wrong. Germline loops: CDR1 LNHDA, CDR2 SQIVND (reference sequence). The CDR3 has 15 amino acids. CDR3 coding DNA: TGTGCCAGTAGTATTCCGGGACAGGGGACCTACGAGCAGTACTTC. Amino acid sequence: CASSIPGQGTYEQYF.

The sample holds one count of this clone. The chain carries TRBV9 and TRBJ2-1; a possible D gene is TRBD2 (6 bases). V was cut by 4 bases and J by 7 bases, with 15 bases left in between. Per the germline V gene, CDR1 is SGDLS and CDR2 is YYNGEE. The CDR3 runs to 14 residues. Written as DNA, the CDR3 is TGTGCCAGCAGCCCTACGGGACTCCCTAATGAGCAGTTCTTC. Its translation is CASSPTGLPNEQFF. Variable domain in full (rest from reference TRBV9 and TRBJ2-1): DSGVTQTPKHLITATGQRVTLRCSPRSGDLSVYWYQQSLDQGLQFLIQYYNGEERAKGNILERFSAQQFPDLHSELNLSSLELGDSALYFCASSPTGLPNEQFFGPGTRLTVL.